The next 19 T cell receptor beta chains were all read from a single sample in a study of early T cells in non-severe SARS-CoV-2 infection. Each CDR3 protein gets one entry after TCRdb re-called the 5' RACE reads with MiXCR. The table lists some 87,000 distinct CDR3 sequences, about 12% of them singletons. Input material: whole blood. The receptors come from an adult who was a healthcare worker with PCR-confirmed SARS-CoV-2 infection or an uninfected control (not recorded which).

This clonotype was counted between two and nine times. The V and J genes are TRBV18 and TRBJ2-7; the match to TRBD2 covers 14 bases. The V gene's germline CDR1 is KGHSH and CDR2 LQKENI. This CDR3 is built from 16 residues. Losses at the gene ends were 3 bases for V and 4 bases for J; bases not matched to a gene: 5. This CDR3 reads CASSPGLAGVSYEQYF. The CDR3, as DNA: TGTGCCAGCTCACCGGGACTAGCGGGAGTCTCGTACGAGCAGTACTTC.

The rearrangement uses TRBV11-1 and TRBJ2-1; D is uncertain. Germline CDR1 reads SGHAT; CDR2 reads FQDESV (reference sequence). Trimming pared 5 bases from V and 7 bases from J, leaving 21 bases between. The CDR3 totals 16 residues. The CDR3 DNA sequence: TGTGCCAGCAGCCCTAGAAGTAAAGTCTTAGGGAATGAGCAGTTCTTC. It codes for CASSPRSKVLGNEQFF.

This clonotype was found many times. V usage is TRBV30 and J usage is TRBJ1-2, with D tentatively TRBD1 (6 bases). V was pared by 3 bases and J by 2 bases, with 13 bases between. CDR1 is GTSNPN, CDR2 SVGIG, per germline (reference sequence). The CDR3 length is 14 residues. CDR3 in DNA: TGTGCCTGGAGGGGCCCGGGACAAAACTATGGCTACACCTTC. Translating gives CAWRGPGQNYGYTF.

Ten or more counts support this clonotype. The chain uses TRBV24-1 and TRBJ2-1, with D tentatively TRBD1 (6 bases). Trimming left V 3 bases short and J 0 bases short, with 11 bases between. Germline values: CDR1 KGHDR, CDR2 SFDVKD. CDR3 length: 16 residues. CDR3 amino acids: CATSDPTGSSYNEQFF. CDR3 bases: TGTGCCACCAGTGATCCCACAGGGAGCTCCTACAATGAGCAGTTCTTC.

In regard to this clonotype: A read error may be the cause here, since a much bigger clone is one base away. This chain connects TRBV20-1 to TRBJ1-2; possible D gene TRBD1, 5 bases. Germline V gives CDR1 DFQATT, CDR2 SNEGSKA (reference sequence). This CDR3 has 13 amino acids. The CDR3 reads CSARGQGNYGYSF. CDR3 sequence (DNA): TGCAGTGCTAGAGGCCAGGGTAACTATGGCTACTCCTTC.

The V gene is TRBV3-1, the J gene TRBJ1-1; 7 bases map to TRBD1. The germline V gene has CDR1 LGHDT and CDR2 YNNKEL (reference sequence). The CDR3 has 17 amino acids. The trim removed 3 bases at V and 0 bases at J, leaving 10 bases unmatched. The CDR3 region is CASSQEWDSLLNTEAFF. As DNA, the CDR3 is TGTGCCAGCAGCCAGGAATGGGACAGTTTGTTGAACACTGAAGCTTTCTTT.

This clonotype has just a few counts. The rearrangement links TRBV12-2 to TRBJ2-5; the table's D call of TRBD1 was not tested on the DNA. TRBV12-2 is noted as a pseudogene. This CDR3 has 14 residues. The CDR3 coding sequence is TGTGCAAGTCGCGCCAGGGTCTACGGAGAGACCCAGTACTTC. It translates to CASRARVYGETQYF.

The table lists this clonotype with many counts. The chain recombines TRBV5-1 with TRBJ2-2, with TRBD2 identical over 11 bases. CDR1 and CDR2 (germline): SGHRS, YFSETQ. This CDR3 comprises 19 residues. The junction had 17 bases not matched to a gene; V was cut back by 5 bases and J by 5 bases. CDR3 region: CASSIQPRLAGRKTGELFF. The DNA of the CDR3 is TGCGCCAGCAGTATTCAGCCTCGACTAGCGGGGAGAAAAACCGGGGAGCTGTTTTTT.

The chain has TRBV12-3 or TRBV12-4 and TRBJ1-2; D is unclear. This CDR3 region has 13 residues. The V gene lost 5 bases and the J gene lost 5 bases, with 12 bases spanning the gap. CDR3 residues: CASSLFPGYGYTF. In nucleotides, the CDR3 is TGTGCCAGCAGTCTCTTTCCAGGATATGGCTACACCTTC.

This clonotype occurred a few times. The chain links TRBV7-6 to TRBJ1-1; 10 bases fit TRBD1. Germline assignment: CDR1 SGHVS and CDR2 FNYEAQ. The CDR3 length is 13 residues. V gave up 5 bases and J gave up 8 bases; unmatched junction bases: 5. The CDR3 region has the DNA TGTGCCAGCAGCGGGGACAGGGGCGAGGAAGCTTTCTTT. Translation gives CASSGDRGEEAFF.

This clonotype has a handful of counts. The chain links TRBV5-4 to TRBJ1-3, with TRBD1 matching over 8 bases. Per germline, CDR1 SGHNT and CDR2 YYREEE (reference sequence). This CDR3 has 15 residues. V shed 0 bases and J 2 bases; nucleotides not matched to a gene: 1. The CDR3 loop reads CASSLGTGTGNTIYF. CDR3 nucleotides: TGTGCCAGCAGCTTGGGGACAGGGACTGGAAACACCATATATTTT.

There are a few counts of this clonotype. The rearrangement links TRBV9 to TRBJ2-1; 8 nucleotides match TRBD2. Looked up from germline, CDR1 is SGDLS and CDR2 is YYNGEE. V lost 4 bases to trimming and J lost 0 bases; unmatched junction nucleotides: 9. The CDR3 runs 17 residues. For the CDR3, the DNA is TGTGCCAGCAGCCCCTCCCTGGCGGGGGGCTCCTACAATGAGCAGTTCTTC. It translates to CASSPSLAGGSYNEQFF. Based on the CDR3 plus reference TRBV9 and TRBJ2-1, the full variable domain is DSGVTQTPKHLITATGQRVTLRCSPRSGDLSVYWYQQSLDQGLQFLIQYYNGEERAKGNILERFSAQQFPDLHSELNLSSLELGDSALYFCASSPSLAGGSYNEQFFGPGTRLTVL.

This clonotype occurred once. A clone one base away is much larger, so this may be a read error. Given the absence of the conserved phenylalanine or tryptophan at the CDR3 end, a read error is likely. This chain links TRBV27 with TRBJ2-4; D is unclear. The CDR3 spans 11 residues. Germline V CDR1 and CDR2: MNHEY, SMNVEV (reference sequence). V was pared by 5 bases and J by 7 bases, with 6 bases between. The CDR3 reads CASSTGNIQYY. Written as DNA, the CDR3 is TGTGCCAGCAGTACCGGGAACATTCAGTACTAC.

The V gene is TRBV3-1, the J gene TRBJ1-4; D is unclear. The ends were cut back, 3 bases at V and 7 bases at J, with 9 bases in the middle. The CDR3 length is 13 residues. The germline V gene has CDR1 LGHDT and CDR2 YNNKEL (reference sequence). CDR3: CASSHRTAEKLFF. In DNA, the CDR3 is TGTGCCAGCAGCCACCGGACGGCTGAAAAACTGTTTTTT. Using reference TRBV3-1 and TRBJ1-4 for the parts outside the CDR3, the full variable domain is DTAVSQTPKYLVTQMGNDKSIKCEQNLGHDTMYWYKQDSKKFLKIMFSYNNKELIINETVPNRFSPKSPDKAHLNLHINSLELGDSAVYFCASSHRTAEKLFFGSGTQLSVL.

This clonotype was counted many times. The genes are TRBV7-6 and TRBJ2-7; perhaps D is TRBD1 or TRBD2 (6 bases each). The ends were cut back, 5 bases at V and 7 bases at J, with 18 bases in the middle. Germline CDR1 SGHVS, CDR2 FNYEAQ. The CDR3 is 14 residues long. CDR3 amino acids: CASSPVPQGGEQYF. For the CDR3, the DNA is TGTGCCAGCAGCCCGGTCCCTCAAGGGGGGGAGCAGTACTTC.

This chain joins TRBV6-1 and TRBJ2-1; the D gene could be TRBD1 or TRBD2 (6 bases each). The CDR3 spans 12 residues. Trimming took off 3 bases at V and 10 bases at J, with 10 bases between the two ends. CDR1 and CDR2 from the germline V gene are MNHNS and SASEGT. CDR3 loop: CASSDGGLEQFF. In DNA, the CDR3 is TGTGCCAGCAGTGACGGGGGCCTGGAGCAGTTCTTC.

This clonotype turned up a few times. The chain couples TRBV15 to TRBJ2-3; D is undetermined. Trimming removed 2 bases from V and 4 bases from J, with 4 bases in between. There are 12 residues in the CDR3. Germline loops: CDR1 LNHNV, CDR2 YYDKDF (reference sequence). The CDR3 sequence: CATSRRSDTQYF. As DNA, the CDR3 is TGTGCCACCAGCAGAAGGTCAGATACGCAGTATTTT. The full variable domain, in which reference TRBV15 and TRBJ2-3 provide the parts outside the CDR3, is DAMVIQNPRYQVTQFGKPVTLSCSQTLNHNVMYWYQQKSSQAPKLLFHYYDKDFNNEADTPDNFQSRRPNTSFCFLDIRSPGLGDTAMYLCATSRRSDTQYFGPGTRLTVL.

V usage is TRBV27 and J usage is TRBJ2-7; 11 nucleotides line up with TRBD2. CDR1 is MNHEY, CDR2 SMNVEV, per germline (reference sequence). J gave up 3 bases and V 5 bases, and 6 bases lay outside the gene matches. The CDR3 runs 15 residues. For the CDR3, the DNA is TGTGCCAGCAGTCAACCGGGACTAGCGGTCTACGAGCAGTACTTC. It codes for CASSQPGLAVYEQYF.

The sample holds many counts of this clonotype. V and J are TRBV5-6 and TRBJ1-2; D might be TRBD1 (6 bases). V was trimmed by 5 bases and J by 6 bases, leaving 14 bases between them. Germline CDR1 is SGHDT and CDR2 is YYEEEE. The CDR3 is 13 amino acids. The CDR3 spells CASRADRQDGYTF. CDR3 DNA sequence: TGTGCCAGCAGGGCCGACAGGCAGGATGGCTACACCTTC.